This TCR beta chain was obtained from a study of shared clonotypes between healthy human individuals. The repertoire was sequenced with immunoSEQ multiplex PCR; TCRdb's copy has only in-frame clones and lacks some. This table holds about 1.1 million clones, 77% found once. V shed 4 bases and J shed 4 bases, with 15 bases lying between them. Germline CDR1 is SGHRS and CDR2 is YFSETQ. This CDR3 spans 14 amino acids. The chain uses TRBV5-1 and TRBJ2-7; no definite D call. The origin of this receptor is a young man in good health. Some clones in this sample may be carry-over from other donors' samples. The sequenced material came from memory CD4+ T cells from PBMCs. Subset given: CD45RA-negative fraction. This CDR3 reads CASSPRSLEYEQYF. DNA of the CDR3: TGCGCCAGCAGCCCCAGATCTTTGGAGTACGAGCAGTACTTC.